A single sample gave rise to the 16 T cell receptor beta chains below, sequenced in a study of ipilimumab plus nivolumab after autologous stem cell transplantation listed by TCRdb under 2021. Library prep was done by the immunoSEQ multiplex PCR assay. Sourced from immuneACCESS, this table was stored by TCRdb with only in-frame sequences that have V and J called. A share of the clones is absent; for the studies checked, an unresolved V gene accounts for under half, and the remainder has no known explanation. The sample yields thousands of clones; 93% were counted once. Clones ranked in the top ten supply about 1.8% of the sample. The sample here was PBMCs, taken in a trial of ipilimumab plus nivolumab as post-transplant consolidation. These receptors originate from a male donor with primary mediastinal lymphoma.

The chain joins TRBV10-3 to TRBJ2-1; 10 bases are a match to TRBD1. The V gene end was trimmed by 2 bases and the J gene end by 6 bases; junction bases not matched to a gene: 4. The germline CDR1 and CDR2 sequences are ENHRY and SYGVKD. The CDR3 loop spans 15 amino acids. This CDR3 is CAISEGTGVINEQFF. The CDR3 DNA follows: TGTGCCATCAGTGAGGGGACAGGGGTGATCAATGAGCAGTTCTTC.

The rearrangement links TRBV19 to TRBJ2-6; no clear D gene. Germline V gene data show CDR1 as LNHDA and CDR2 as SQIVND (reference sequence). The CDR3 runs to 12 residues. Trimming took off 1 base at V and 5 bases at J, with 0 bases between the two ends. The CDR3 loop reads CASSIGANVLTF. CDR3 coding DNA: TGTGCCAGTAGTATAGGGGCCAACGTCCTGACTTTC.

The V call is TRBV29-1, the J call TRBJ2-5; no definite D call. CDR1 and CDR2 from the germline V gene are SQVTM and ANQGSEA. V lost 4 bases, J lost 5 bases, and 8 bases lay in between. CDR3 length equals 11 residues. The CDR3 spells CSVGPRETQYF. CDR3 DNA: TGCAGCGTTGGTCCCCGGGAGACCCAGTACTTC.

The genes are TRBV29-1 and TRBJ2-6, with 7 bases identical to TRBD1. CDR3 length: 20 residues. V lost 0 bases and J lost 0; bases outside the gene matches: 14. CDR1 and CDR2 (germline): SQVTM, ANQGSEA. CDR3 sequence: CSVEDPRQGETISGANVLTF. The DNA for the CDR3 is TGCAGCGTTGAAGACCCTAGACAGGGAGAAACCATCTCTGGGGCCAACGTCCTGACTTTC.

The chain couples TRBV5-1 to TRBJ1-3; D not resolved. The V gene lost 4 bases and the J gene lost 0 bases, with 11 bases spanning the gap. The CDR3 consists of 15 residues. Germline V lookup: CDR1 SGHRS, CDR2 YFSETQ. The CDR3 nucleotides are TGCGCCAGCAGCGAGGGTCCCAGCTCTGGAAACACCATATATTTT. Protein product: CASSEGPSSGNTIYF.

The chain recombines TRBV4-1 with TRBJ2-3; possible D gene TRBD2, 6 bases. The CDR3 contains 14 residues. Germline V lookup: CDR1 MGHRA, CDR2 YSYEKL. The V end was cut by 1 base, the J end by 5 bases, with 10 bases between. The CDR3 sequence: CASSQASGGDTQYF. CDR3 bases: TGCGCCAGCAGCCAAGCTTCCGGGGGAGATACGCAGTATTTT.

The V and J genes are TRBV7-9 and TRBJ2-5, with no clear D. The V and J ends lost 1 base and 3 bases respectively, with 6 bases between them. The CDR3 totals 13 residues. The germline CDR1 and CDR2 sequences are SEHNR and FQNEAQ (reference sequence). This chain's CDR3 is CASSLDRKETQYF. The CDR3 DNA follows: TGTGCCAGCAGCTTAGACAGAAAAGAGACCCAGTACTTC.

This chain joins TRBV19 and TRBJ2-3; 7 bases fit TRBD2. The V gene's germline CDR1 is LNHDA and CDR2 SQIVND (reference sequence). The V and J ends lost 3 bases and 0 bases, in that order; junction bases with no gene match: 3. The CDR3 is made up of 15 amino acids. DNA of the CDR3: TGTGCCAGTAGTATGGCGGGAGCTAGCACAGATACGCAGTATTTT. This translates into CASSMAGASTDTQYF. The whole variable domain, filled in from reference TRBV19 and TRBJ2-3, reads DGGITQSPKYLFRKEGQNVTLSCEQNLNHDAMYWYRQDPGQGLRLIYYSQIVNDFQKGDIAEGYSVSREKKESFPLTVTSAQKNPTAFYLCASSMAGASTDTQYFGPGTRLTVL.

V is TRBV2 and J is TRBJ2-7, with 8 positions matching TRBD1. CDR1 SNHLY and CDR2 FYNNEI come from the germline V gene. With 6 bases clipped from V and 6 bases from J, the junction kept 7 bases outside the gene matches. This CDR3 is 13 amino acids long. CDR3 in DNA: TGTGCCAGCAGGAGGACAGGGTCCGGCGAGCAGTACTTC. This translates into CASRRTGSGEQYF.

V gene TRBV5-1 combines with J gene TRBJ2-1, with D perhaps matching TRBD1 (6 bases). Germline CDR1 reads SGHRS; CDR2 reads YFSETQ. Trimming took 7 bases from V and 3 from J, leaving 14 bases between them. This CDR3 has 14 residues. The chain's CDR3 is CASSRGGIYNEQFF. As DNA, the CDR3 is TGCGCCAGCTCGAGAGGGGGAATCTACAATGAGCAGTTCTTC.

The CDR3 DNA follows: TGTGCCAGCAGTGAAAGTGGTGAGCAGTTCTTC. Translation: CASSESGEQFF. This chain joins TRBV6-1 and TRBJ2-1; D remains unclear. Germline V gene sequence: CDR1 MNHNS, CDR2 SASEGT. The ends were cut back, 2 bases at V and 9 bases at J, with 5 bases in the middle. The CDR3 loop spans 11 amino acids.

The V call is TRBV7-2, the J call TRBJ1-4; D uncertain. The CDR3 consists of 13 residues. Looked up from germline, CDR1 is SGHTA and CDR2 is FQGNSA. V was trimmed by 4 bases and J by 6 bases, leaving 9 bases between them. CDR3: CASSYGPDEKLFF. The CDR3 nucleotides are TGTGCCAGCAGCTACGGACCCGATGAAAAACTGTTTTTT.

The chain couples TRBV7-2 to TRBJ2-5, with D uncertain. V shed 4 bases and J shed 2 bases, with 8 bases lying between them. CDR3 length: 13 residues. Germline V gene sequence: CDR1 SGHTA, CDR2 FQGNSA. The CDR3 sequence is CASSYRVQETQYF. DNA of the CDR3: TGTGCCAGCAGCTATCGGGTTCAAGAGACCCAGTACTTC.

The chain uses TRBV7-9 and TRBJ2-7; 9 bases map to TRBD2. Looked up from germline, CDR1 is SEHNR and CDR2 is FQNEAQ (reference sequence). The V gene end was trimmed by 1 base and the J gene end by 6 bases; junction bases not matched to a gene: 4. CDR3 length: 14 residues. The CDR3 region is CASSLVAGGSEQYF. The CDR3 nucleotides are TGTGCCAGCAGCTTAGTGGCGGGAGGGTCCGAGCAGTACTTC.

The V and J genes are TRBV6-1 and TRBJ1-1, with a tentative D call TRBD1 (5 bases). The V end lost 7 bases, the J end lost 4 bases, and 13 bases lay between the germline ends. CDR3 length equals 13 residues. Germline-derived CDR1 and CDR2 are MNHNS and SASEGT. DNA for the CDR3: TGTGCCAGCAACCCCGGAGGGGCCACTGAAGCTTTCTTT. As protein: CASNPGGATEAFF.

The chain is built from TRBV29-1 and TRBJ1-1; D remains ambiguous. This CDR3 is built from 14 residues. The V gene's germline CDR1 is SQVTM and CDR2 ANQGSEA. V was clipped by 6 bases and J by 5 bases, with 19 bases between them. CDR3 DNA: TGCAGCGTAGAAATTTGGGGTGAAGGGACTGAAGCTTTCTTT. This encodes CSVEIWGEGTEAFF.